These 31 T cell receptor beta chains originate from one sample sequenced in a study of regulatory T cells in long-lasting Graves disease. Time point here: persistent/refractory GD, antithyroid drugs over 5 years with positive TRAb. Construction of the TCR library relied on RNA isolated from PBMCs. Building the TCR beta libraries relied on iRepertoire HTBI primers, and CDR3 regions underwent Arm-PCR. TCRdb redid the calling of the multiplex PCR reads with MiXCR, one entry per CDR3 protein. This sample has 400,000 to 500,000 distinct CDR3 sequences, with approximately 23% found just once. Specimen: peripheral blood mononuclear cells (PBMCs), collected when the disease was refractory, from a patient treated with antithyroid drugs. The origin of the receptors is a female donor with Graves disease.

The chain joins TRBV7-9 to TRBJ1-1, with 11 positions matching TRBD1. The trim removed 5 bases at V and 11 bases at J, leaving 13 bases unmatched. The germline V gene has CDR1 SEHNR and CDR2 FQNEAQ (reference sequence). The CDR3 spans 15 residues. CDR3 protein: CASSLGQGADVIAFF. DNA for the CDR3: TGTGCCAGCAGCCTCGGACAGGGGGCGGATGTGATTGCTTTCTTT.

Worth noting for this clonotype: A clone one base away is much larger, so this may be a read error. The chain couples TRBV15 to TRBJ1-1; D ambiguous. CDR1 and CDR2 from the germline V gene are LNHNV and YYDKDF (reference sequence). The length of the CDR3 is 15 residues. The CDR3, as DNA: TGTGCCACCAACAGAGCCTCCGGGCCCAACACTGAAGCTTTCTTT. Translated, it gives CATNRASGPNTEAFF.

At least ten counts were recorded for this clonotype. Relative to the germline gene, one junction end is altered; a read error may explain this. This chain uses TRBV5-1 with TRBJ2-7, with D perhaps TRBD2 (5 bases). This CDR3 has 13 amino acids. From germline, CDR1 is SGHRS and CDR2 YFSETQ. CDR3 DNA sequence: TGTGCCAGCAGTTTAGACGGGGTCTACGAGCAGTACTTC. This codes for CASSLDGVYEQYF.

The chain has TRBV30 and TRBJ1-2; a possible D gene is TRBD1 (5 bases). Looked up from germline, CDR1 is GTSNPN and CDR2 is SVGIG (reference sequence). V shed 7 bases and J shed 4 bases, with 13 bases lying between them. The length of the CDR3 is 12 residues. CDR3 in DNA: TGTGCCTCGGGACGGAACCCCTATGGCTACACCTTC. Its translation is CASGRNPYGYTF.

Concerning this clonotype: The missing conserved phenylalanine or tryptophan at the end of this CDR3 makes a read error likely. This CDR3 reads CASSLKRNTEAFL. The DNA of the CDR3 is TGTGCCAGCAGCTTGAAGAGGAACACTGAAGCTTTCTTA. The rearrangement uses TRBV11-2 and TRBJ1-1; D unclear. Trimming stripped 3 bases from V and 1 base from J, with 6 bases between. This CDR3 has 13 amino acids. Per the germline V gene, CDR1 is SGHAT and CDR2 is FQNNGV.

V gene TRBV29-1 combines with J gene TRBJ1-1; D remains unclear. Per germline, CDR1 SQVTM and CDR2 ANQGSEA. The CDR3 spans 11 residues. Trimming took off 3 bases at V and 6 bases at J, with 8 bases between the two ends. The CDR3 DNA is TGCAGCGTTGAGCTTTTCGCTGAAGCTTTCTTT. This codes for CSVELFAEAFF.

Ten or more counts support this clonotype. The chain carries TRBV12-3 or TRBV12-4 and TRBJ1-5; tentatively, D is TRBD1 (5 bases). The CDR3 length is 16 residues. V was clipped by 5 bases and J by 6 bases, with 20 bases between them. As DNA, the CDR3 is TGTGCCAGCAGTAGCCGGGACCTCGCCGCGGGTCAGCCCCAGCATTTT. It specifies CASSSRDLAAGQPQHF.

V usage is TRBV6-1 and J usage is TRBJ2-6, with D perhaps TRBD2 (5 bases). V lost 6 bases and J lost 5, with 8 bases in between. CDR1 is MNHNS and CDR2 is SASEGT in the germline V gene. This CDR3 has 13 amino acids. The CDR3 is CASSWTRANVLTF. In nucleotides, the CDR3 is TGTGCCAGCAGCTGGACTCGGGCCAACGTCCTGACTTTC.

This clonotype was observed at least ten times. The chain employs TRBV7-2 and TRBJ2-7; D is possibly TRBD1 (5 bases). CDR3 size: 14 residues. V lost 1 base to trimming and J lost 5 bases, with 12 bases between them. Germline CDR1 SGHTA, CDR2 FQGNSA. The CDR3 spells CASSLGQGGHEQYF. CDR3 nucleotide sequence: TGTGCCAGCAGCTTAGGGCAGGGTGGTCACGAGCAGTACTTC.

This clonotype came up many times. CDR3 in DNA: TGTGCCAGCGGCCGCCGGGACAGGGGGTTCTATGGCTACACCTTC. The encoded protein is CASGRRDRGFYGYTF. This chain connects TRBV28 to TRBJ1-2; 11 nucleotides match TRBD1. This CDR3 is built from 15 residues. J was trimmed by 4 bases and V by 8 bases; bases with no gene match: 9. From germline, CDR1 is MDHEN and CDR2 SYDVKM.

The sample holds a few counts of this clonotype. J is TRBJ2-7 and V is TRBV30; D unclear. V was shortened by 0 bases and J by 4 bases, with 7 bases between the two germline ends. The CDR3 is 12 residues long. The germline CDR1 and CDR2 sequences are GTSNPN and SVGIG (reference sequence). CDR3 nucleotides: TGTGCCTGGAGTGTCGGAAAGTACGAGCAGTACTTC. Its protein is CAWSVGKYEQYF.

The chain joins TRBV7-2 to TRBJ2-4; D is perhaps TRBD1 (5 bases). The germline V and J ends were trimmed by 5 bases and 2 bases, with 13 bases remaining between them. CDR1 SGHTA and CDR2 FQGNSA come from the germline V gene. The CDR3 sequence is 15 residues long. For the CDR3, the DNA is TGTGCCAGCAGCCCCCAGGCAGGGACCAAAAACATTCAGTACTTC. Translated, it gives CASSPQAGTKNIQYF.

This clonotype has a count of ten or more. As DNA, the CDR3 is TGTGCCAGCAGCCTTACGGGGGCCTACGAGCAGTACTTC. It specifies CASSLTGAYEQYF. The chain uses TRBV7-2 and TRBJ2-7, with D tentatively TRBD2 (6 bases). The germline gives CDR1 SGHTA, CDR2 FQGNSA. The CDR3 has 13 amino acids. Trimming removed 5 bases from V and 2 bases from J, with 10 bases in between.

This clonotype appeared a few times. This sequence joins TRBV11-2 and TRBJ1-3; the D gene is possibly TRBD1 (5 bases). Germline V gene sequence: CDR1 SGHAT, CDR2 FQNNGV. Trimming took 6 bases from V and 0 from J, leaving 18 bases between them. The CDR3 totals 17 residues. In nucleotides, the CDR3 is TGTGCCAGCAGGCGCTGGGGAGGGGAAAGCTCTGGAAACACCATATATTTT. It is translated as CASRRWGGESSGNTIYF.

In this sample, this clonotype turned up many times. This chain uses TRBV28 with TRBJ2-5; TRBD2 agrees at 7 bases. The CDR3 runs to 14 residues. Germline CDR1 is MDHEN and CDR2 is SYDVKM. V gave up 10 bases and J gave up 4 bases; unmatched junction bases: 12. The CDR3 region is CATARVWGGETQYF. The CDR3 DNA reads TGTGCCACAGCCAGGGTGTGGGGGGGAGAGACCCAGTACTTC.

This clonotype was seen a few times. The rearrangement links TRBV19 to TRBJ2-7; D gene ambiguous. The germline gives CDR1 LNHDA, CDR2 SQIVND (reference sequence). The CDR3 contains 13 residues. The V and J ends lost 4 bases and 0 bases respectively, with 7 bases between them. CDR3: CASSTLNSYEQYF. CDR3 sequence (DNA): TGTGCCAGTAGTACTCTGAACTCCTACGAGCAGTACTTC.

Regarding this clonotype: Sequence at one end of the junction differs from germline and may be a read error. DNA of the CDR3: TGTGCCAGCAGTTACCCGGGACGCCCAGACTTC. As protein: CASSYPGRPDF. The genes are TRBV6-2 or TRBV6-3 and TRBJ2-5, with D possibly being TRBD1 or TRBD2 (5 bases each). The germline V gene has CDR1 MNHEY and CDR2 SVGEGT. The CDR3 is 11 amino acids.

This clonotype has a count of ten or more. The chain carries TRBV12-3 or TRBV12-4 and TRBJ1-6, with D possibly TRBD1 on 6 matching bases. The CDR3 is made up of 15 amino acids. Trimming shortened V by 0 bases and J by 7 bases, and 10 bases separated the two germline ends. The DNA for the CDR3 is TGTGCCAGCAGTTTAGCGGGGGGGCACAATTCACCCCTCCACTTT. Translating gives CASSLAGGHNSPLHF.

This clonotype was seen repeatedly, ten times or more. One junction end does not reproduce the germline sequence, and a read error may be involved. V is TRBV5-1 and J is TRBJ1-1; 8 bases are shared with TRBD1. This CDR3 spans 14 amino acids. CDR1 is SGHRS and CDR2 is YFSETQ in the germline V gene. CDR3 DNA: TGTGCCAGCAGTTTCGGACAGGGGAACACTGAAGCTTTCTTT. This codes for CASSFGQGNTEAFF.

At least ten counts were recorded for this clonotype. The chain links TRBV2 to TRBJ2-7; D is possibly TRBD1 (5 bases). The length of the CDR3 is 12 residues. V was shortened by 7 bases and J by 2 bases, with 9 bases between the two germline ends. The germline V gene encodes CDR1 SNHLY and CDR2 FYNNEI. CDR3 in amino acids: CASMRQTYEQYF. CDR3 DNA sequence: TGTGCCAGCATGAGACAGACCTACGAGCAGTACTTC.

In this sample, this clonotype turned up many times. This chain uses TRBV6-1 with TRBJ2-5; 10 bases match TRBD2. The CDR3 consists of 15 residues. V trimming: 5 bases; J trimming: 4 bases; junction bases outside the gene matches: 7. Germline V gene data show CDR1 as MNHNS and CDR2 as SASEGT. CDR3 sequence (DNA): TGTGCCAGCAGTAAACCATCTAGCGGGGGAGAGACCCAGTACTTC. It specifies CASSKPSSGGETQYF.

This clonotype occurred a few times. The V call is TRBV7-6, the J call TRBJ1-3; a possible D gene is TRBD1 (5 bases). The CDR3 has 16 amino acids. The germline CDR1 and CDR2 sequences are SGHVS and FNYEAQ. V lost 5 bases, J lost 4 bases, and 18 bases lay in between. The DNA of the CDR3 is TGTGCCAGCAGCATCGATCCTTTTGGGACCGGAAACACCATATATTTT. Translation gives CASSIDPFGTGNTIYF.

This clonotype was observed a handful of times. The CDR3 loop is CAITPARGGGGYTF. Here the CDR3 DNA reads TGTGCCATCACCCCGGCCAGGGGGGGTGGTGGCTACACCTTC. The V and J genes are TRBV10-3 and TRBJ1-2; 7 bases match TRBD1. J lost 7 bases, V lost 7 bases, and 12 bases had no gene match. The CDR3 runs to 14 residues. Germline V gives CDR1 ENHRY, CDR2 SYGVKD.

This clonotype was counted between two and nine times. V gene TRBV30 combines with J gene TRBJ1-5; TRBD1 matches 8 bases. The CDR3 has 15 residues. Per the germline V gene, CDR1 is GTSNPN and CDR2 is SVGIG (reference sequence). The ends lost 2 bases at V and 2 bases at J; junction bases unmatched: 5. The CDR3, as DNA: TGTGCCTGGAGTATACAGGGGGTTGGCAATCAGCCCCAGCATTTT. As protein: CAWSIQGVGNQPQHF.

This clonotype was observed many times. This sequence joins TRBV7-3 and TRBJ2-7; D is perhaps TRBD1 (5 bases). V was clipped by 4 bases and J by 5 bases, with 12 bases between them. Germline CDR1 is SGHTA and CDR2 is FQGTGA. There are 13 residues in the CDR3. This chain's CDR3 is CASSSTVDHEQYF. CDR3 in DNA: TGTGCCAGCAGCTCGACAGTGGACCACGAGCAGTACTTC. Full variable domain (remainder filled in from reference TRBV7-3 and TRBJ2-7): GAGVSQTPSNKVTEKGKYVELRCDPISGHTALYWYRQSLGQGPEFLIYFQGTGAADDSGLPNDRFFAVRPEGSVSTLKIQRTERGDSAVYLCASSSTVDHEQYFGPGTRLTVT.

This clonotype was recorded a few times. The V gene is TRBV6-2 or TRBV6-3, the J gene TRBJ1-5, with D hard to call. Between the trimmed V and J ends, which lost 5 bases and 4 bases, there was a span of 18 bases. The CDR3 has 16 amino acids. Germline CDR1 and CDR2: MNHEY and SVGEGT. The CDR3 DNA sequence: TGTGCCAGCAGTCAAGACCTACCGGGTGGGAATCAGCCCCAGCATTTT. Translation gives CASSQDLPGGNQPQHF.

In regard to this clonotype: This may stem from a read error, because a much larger clone lies one nucleotide away. This chain uses TRBV24-1 with TRBJ2-7, with 9 bases that match TRBD1. Germline V lookup: CDR1 KGHDR, CDR2 SFDVKD. This CDR3 has 16 amino acids. After removal of 3 bases from V and 2 bases from J, the junction contained 7 bases not matched to a gene. The CDR3 coding sequence is TGTGCCACCAGTGATCGACAGGGGGATGAGCCCTACGAGCAGTACTTC. Its translation: CATSDRQGDEPYEQYF.

With respect to this clonotype: Since a much larger clone is just one base distant, this may be a read error. As the CDR3 is not closed by the conserved phenylalanine or tryptophan, this likely results from a read error. This chain links TRBV28 with TRBJ2-4, with D unclear. From germline, CDR1 is MDHEN and CDR2 SYDVKM. The CDR3 length is 12 residues. Trimming cost V 2 bases and J 6 bases, with 5 bases left between them. As DNA, the CDR3 is TGTGCCAGCAGTTTAATGGGAAACATTCAGTACGTC. This encodes CASSLMGNIQYV.

CDR3 in DNA: TGCGCCAGCAGCCAAGGTTACAGCAAGAACACTGAAGCTTTCTTT. It is translated as CASSQGYSKNTEAFF. The V gene is TRBV4-3, the J gene TRBJ1-1, with unresolved D. In germline, CDR1 is LGHNA, CDR2 YSLEER. V dropped 1 base and J dropped 1 base, with 10 bases sitting between them. CDR3 size: 15 residues.

The chain employs TRBV7-6 and TRBJ1-4, with TRBD1 matching over 9 bases. The CDR3 is 18 residues long. The germline V gene has CDR1 SGHVS and CDR2 FNYEAQ. V lost 5 bases and J lost 2; bases outside the gene matches: 12. This CDR3 reads CASSRIPGQGITNEKLFF. The CDR3 bases are TGTGCCAGCAGCCGCATCCCGGGACAGGGCATCACTAATGAAAAACTGTTTTTT.

V and J are TRBV5-1 and TRBJ2-1, with 11 bases matching TRBD2. With V trimmed by 5 bases and J by 0 bases, 7 bases remained unmatched. The CDR3 runs to 17 residues. Germline CDR1 and CDR2: SGHRS and YFSETQ. The CDR3 region is CASSIGTSGNSYNEQFF. In DNA form, the CDR3 reads TGCGCCAGCAGTATAGGGACTAGCGGAAACTCCTACAATGAGCAGTTCTTC.